This T cell receptor (beta chain) was identified during a study of regulatory T cells in long-lasting Graves disease. The study's findings and limits: Possibly, too few samples lowered accuracy. Persistent disease favored TRBV28, TRBJ1-2 and TRBJ2-5.

In regard to this clonotype: Its antigen is unknown.

As for time point: persistent/refractory GD, antithyroid drugs over 5 years with positive TRAb. From RNA extracted from PBMCs, the TCR library was made. Assembly of TCR beta libraries relied on iRepertoire HTBI primers together with Arm-PCR of CDR3 regions. MiXCR, applied by TCRdb to the multiplex PCR reads, yields one record per CDR3 protein. The sample holds 650,000 to 700,000 distinct CDR3 sequences; about 32% are singletons and the top ten take about two fifths. This CDR3 spans 16 amino acids. V lost 2 bases to trimming and J lost 0 bases, with 14 bases between them. CDR1 MNHNS and CDR2 SASEGT come from the germline V gene.

The origin of this receptor is a female donor with Graves disease. Material: peripheral blood mononuclear cells (PBMCs), obtained when the disease was refractory, from a patient treated with antithyroid drugs. This sequence joins TRBV6-1 and TRBJ2-7, with D uncertain. CDR3 residues: CASSERARRSSYEQYF. CDR3 DNA: TGTGCCAGCAGTGAACGGGCGCGGAGAAGCTCCTACGAGCAGTACTTC.